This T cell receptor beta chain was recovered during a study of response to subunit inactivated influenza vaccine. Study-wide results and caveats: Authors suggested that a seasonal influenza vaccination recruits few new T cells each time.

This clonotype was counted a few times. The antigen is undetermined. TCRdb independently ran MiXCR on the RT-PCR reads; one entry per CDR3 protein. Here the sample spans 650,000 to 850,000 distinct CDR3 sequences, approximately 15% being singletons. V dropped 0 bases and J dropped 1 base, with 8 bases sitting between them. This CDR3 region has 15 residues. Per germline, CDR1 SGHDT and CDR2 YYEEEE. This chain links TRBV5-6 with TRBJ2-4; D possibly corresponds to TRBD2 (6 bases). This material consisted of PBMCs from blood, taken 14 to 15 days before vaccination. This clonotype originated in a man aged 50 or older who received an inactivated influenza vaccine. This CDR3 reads CASSLGRGAKNIQYF. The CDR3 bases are TGTGCCAGCAGCTTGGGCCGGGGGGCCAAAAACATTCAGTACTTC. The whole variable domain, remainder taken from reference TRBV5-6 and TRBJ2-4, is DAGVTQSPTHLIKTRGQQVTLRCSPKSGHDTVSWYQQALGQGPQFIFQYYEEEERQRGNFPDRFSGHQFPNYSSELNVNALLLGDSALYLCASSLGRGAKNIQYFGAGTRLSVL.